This TCR beta chain appears in the sequencing data of a study of T cell repertoires in cytomegalovirus infection. At the level of the study: Public TCR beta signatures provided an indication of both CMV infection and a matching HLA type. Study-level results: Cumulative public TCR beta family frequency identified CMV carriers with the relevant HLA.

The sample holds many counts of this clonotype. Its specificity is unknown. TCRdb processed the reads anew with MiXCR; each CDR3 protein has one entry. The data show around 100,000 distinct CDR3 sequences, around 10% seen once. The receptor was isolated from a human donor in good health (CMV status not recorded). Some clones in this sample may be carry-over from other donors' samples. The sequencing sample was made of PBMCs, sequenced either directly or after in vitro stimulation (not recorded which).

The CDR3 nucleotides read TGTGCCATCAGCCCCAGGGATGCGTCAGGTGACCTGAACACTGAAGCTTTCTTT. This gives the protein CAISPRDASGDLNTEAFF. The chain uses TRBV10-3 and TRBJ1-1; weak D call: TRBD1 (5 bases). Between the trimmed V and J ends, which lost 6 bases and 0 bases, there was a span of 23 bases. The germline V gene has CDR1 ENHRY and CDR2 SYGVKD. The CDR3 contains 18 residues.